These T cell receptor beta chains were read from a single sample in a study of tumor-infiltrating lymphocytes in localized non-small cell lung cancer. Using immunoSEQ multiplex PCR, the repertoire was profiled, and TCRdb retains in-frame clones only, with some absent. The sample contains roughly 9,200 clones, around 85% of which appear only once. Sequenced input: uninvolved lung tissue not adjacent to the tumor. These receptors all come from a human donor with non-small cell lung cancer. The CDR3 runs from the conserved cysteine through the conserved F or W. A D gene is named only where the DNA matches it firmly. Clone size appears in some rows only: once, few, many, or a class for an expanded clone.

J | V | D | size | CDR3 | DNA
TRBJ2-2 | TRBV7-2 | . | . | CASSLVDSGGTGELFF | TGTGCCAGCAGCTTAGTCGACTCAGGAGGCACCGGGGAGCTGTTTTTT
TRBJ2-7 | TRBV7-9 | TRBD1 | . | CASSPSTGFNEQYF | TGTGCCAGCAGCCCATCGACAGGGTTTAACGAGCAGTACTTC
TRBJ1-1 | TRBV5-1 | TRBD1 | . | CASSGLQGRNTEAFF | TGCGCCAGCAGCGGATTACAGGGGCGGAACACTGAAGCTTTCTTT
TRBJ2-5 | TRBV2 | TRBD2 | . | CASQLAGWGVLETQYF | TGTGCCAGCCAACTAGCGGGATGGGGAGTGCTAGAGACCCAGTACTTC
TRBJ1-1 | TRBV7-2 | TRBD1 | . | CASSQQGARPEAFF | TGTGCCAGCAGTCAACAGGGGGCGCGACCTGAAGCTTTCTTT
TRBJ1-2 | TRBV6-1 | . | . | CASRPGQPPGYTF | TGTGCCAGCAGACCGGGACAACCGCCTGGCTACACCTTC
TRBJ2-2 | TRBV21-1 | . | . | CASSARQGLVVGTGELFF | TGTGCCAGCAGCGCACGCCAGGGACTAGTTGTAGGCACCGGGGAGCTGTTTTTT
TRBJ2-3 | TRBV18 | TRBD2 | . | CASSPGGLADTQYF | TGTGCCAGCTCACCCGGCGGACTAGCAGATACGCAGTATTTT
TRBJ1-1 | TRBV18 | . | once | CASSPPGLGDTEAFF | TGTGCCAGCTCACCACCGGGGCTAGGGGACACTGAAGCTTTCTTT
TRBJ1-4 | TRBV28 | . | . | CASSLEGPGFAEKLFF | TGTGCCAGCAGTTTAGAGGGTCCGGGGTTTGCTGAAAAACTGTTTTTT
TRBJ1-2 | TRBV9 | . | . | CASSVSDFGYGYTF | TGTGCCAGCAGCGTATCGGATTTCGGGTATGGCTACACCTTC
TRBJ1-5 | TRBV5-3 | . | . | CARRPKRKNKSYSNQPQHF | TGTGCCAGAAGGCCCAAGCGGAAGAACAAGTCTTATAGCAATCAGCCCCAGCATTTT
TRBJ2-7 | TRBV7-2 | . | . | CASSPWVGPSSYEQYF | TGTGCCAGCAGCCCCTGGGTTGGACCAAGCTCCTACGAGCAGTACTTC
TRBJ2-3 | TRBV4-3 | TRBD2 | . | CASSQGSLAGTDTQYF | TGCGCCAGCAGCCAAGGGTCCCTAGCGGGAACAGATACGCAGTATTTT
TRBJ1-1 | TRBV10-3 | . | medium-sized | CAISEFYTEAFF | TGTGCCATCAGTGAGTTCTACACTGAAGCTTTCTTT
TRBJ2-3 | TRBV19 | TRBD2 | . | CASRSLTSGFTDTQYF | TGTGCCAGCCGTTCCTTGACTAGCGGATTCACAGATACGCAGTATTTT